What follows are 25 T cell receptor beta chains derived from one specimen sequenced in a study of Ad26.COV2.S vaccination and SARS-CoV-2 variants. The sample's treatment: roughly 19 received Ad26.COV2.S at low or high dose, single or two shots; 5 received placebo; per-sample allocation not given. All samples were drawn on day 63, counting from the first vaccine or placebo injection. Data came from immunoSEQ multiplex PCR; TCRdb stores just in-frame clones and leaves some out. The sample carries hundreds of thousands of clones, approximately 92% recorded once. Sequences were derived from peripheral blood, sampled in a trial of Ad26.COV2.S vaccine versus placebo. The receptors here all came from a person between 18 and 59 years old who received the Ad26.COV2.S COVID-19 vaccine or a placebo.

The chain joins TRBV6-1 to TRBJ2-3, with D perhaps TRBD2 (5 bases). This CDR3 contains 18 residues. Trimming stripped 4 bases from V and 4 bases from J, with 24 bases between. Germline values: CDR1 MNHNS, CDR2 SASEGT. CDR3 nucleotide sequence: TGTGCCAGCAGTGCACTAGTAGAGGGTAATGGAGAGGCAGATACGCAGTATTTT. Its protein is CASSALVEGNGEADTQYF.

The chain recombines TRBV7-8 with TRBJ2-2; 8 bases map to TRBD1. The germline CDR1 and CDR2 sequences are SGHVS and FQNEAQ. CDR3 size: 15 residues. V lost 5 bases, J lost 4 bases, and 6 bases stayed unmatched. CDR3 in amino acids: CASSRGTGRTGELFF. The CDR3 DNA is TGTGCCAGCAGCCGCGGGACAGGCCGCACCGGGGAGCTGTTTTTT.

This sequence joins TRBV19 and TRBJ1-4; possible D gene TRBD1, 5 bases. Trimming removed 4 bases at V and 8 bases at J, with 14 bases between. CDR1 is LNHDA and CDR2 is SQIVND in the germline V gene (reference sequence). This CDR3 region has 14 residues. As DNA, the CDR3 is TGTGCCAGTAGTACGGGGGTATGGCGAGAAAAACTGTTTTTT. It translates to CASSTGVWREKLFF.

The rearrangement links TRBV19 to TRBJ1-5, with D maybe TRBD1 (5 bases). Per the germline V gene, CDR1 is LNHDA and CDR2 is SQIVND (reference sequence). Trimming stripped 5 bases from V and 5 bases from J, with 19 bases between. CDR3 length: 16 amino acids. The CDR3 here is CASSALGRGLHQPQHF. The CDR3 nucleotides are TGTGCCAGTAGTGCCTTGGGGAGGGGTTTACATCAGCCCCAGCATTTT.

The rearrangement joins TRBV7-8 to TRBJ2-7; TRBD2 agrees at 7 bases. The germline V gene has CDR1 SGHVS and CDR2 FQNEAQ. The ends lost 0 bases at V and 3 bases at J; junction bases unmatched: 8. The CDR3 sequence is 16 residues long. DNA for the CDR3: TGTGCCAGCAGCTTAGCGCTAATCCGGACTAGCTACGAGCAGTACTTC. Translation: CASSLALIRTSYEQYF. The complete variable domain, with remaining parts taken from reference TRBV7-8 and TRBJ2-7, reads GAGVSQSPRYKVAKRGQDVALRCDPISGHVSLFWYQQALGQGPEFLTYFQNEAQLDKSGLPSDRFFAERPEGSVSTLKIQRTQQEDSAVYLCASSLALIRTSYEQYFGPGTRLTVT.

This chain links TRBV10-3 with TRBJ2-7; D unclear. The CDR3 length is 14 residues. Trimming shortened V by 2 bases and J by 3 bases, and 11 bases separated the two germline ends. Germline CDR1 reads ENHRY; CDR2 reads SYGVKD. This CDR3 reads CAISEALGNYEQYF. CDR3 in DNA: TGTGCCATCAGTGAGGCGTTGGGAAACTACGAGCAGTACTTC.

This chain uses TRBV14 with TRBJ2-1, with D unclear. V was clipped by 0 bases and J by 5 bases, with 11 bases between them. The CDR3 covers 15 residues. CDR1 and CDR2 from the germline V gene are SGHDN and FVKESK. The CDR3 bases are TGTGCCAGCAGCCAAGACCCTGTTCGAAACAATGAGCAGTTCTTC. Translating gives CASSQDPVRNNEQFF.

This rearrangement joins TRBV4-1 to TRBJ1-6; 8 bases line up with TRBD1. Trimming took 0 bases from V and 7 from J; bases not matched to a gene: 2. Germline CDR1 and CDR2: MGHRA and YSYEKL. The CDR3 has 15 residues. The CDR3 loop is CASSQEPGGNSPLHF. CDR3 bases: TGCGCCAGCAGCCAAGAACCAGGGGGCAATTCACCCCTCCACTTT.

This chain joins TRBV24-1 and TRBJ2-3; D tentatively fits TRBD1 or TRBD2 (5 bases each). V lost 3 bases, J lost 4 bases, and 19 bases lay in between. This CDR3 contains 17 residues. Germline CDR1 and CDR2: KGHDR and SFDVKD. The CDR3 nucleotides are TGTGCCACCAGTGATACACGGGACCCACGGGCCGCAGATACGCAGTATTTT. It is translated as CATSDTRDPRAADTQYF.

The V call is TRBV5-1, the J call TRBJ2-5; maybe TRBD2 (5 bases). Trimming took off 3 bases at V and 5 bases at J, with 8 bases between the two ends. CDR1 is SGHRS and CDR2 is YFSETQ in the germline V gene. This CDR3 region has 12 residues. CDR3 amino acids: CASSSRGETQYF. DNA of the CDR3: TGCGCCAGCAGCTCTCGAGGGGAGACCCAGTACTTC.

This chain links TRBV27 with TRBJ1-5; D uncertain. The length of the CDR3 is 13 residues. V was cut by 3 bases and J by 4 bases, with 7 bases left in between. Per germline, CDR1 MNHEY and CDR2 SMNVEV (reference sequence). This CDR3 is CASSFQWNQPQHF. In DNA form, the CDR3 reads TGTGCCAGCAGTTTCCAGTGGAATCAGCCCCAGCATTTT.

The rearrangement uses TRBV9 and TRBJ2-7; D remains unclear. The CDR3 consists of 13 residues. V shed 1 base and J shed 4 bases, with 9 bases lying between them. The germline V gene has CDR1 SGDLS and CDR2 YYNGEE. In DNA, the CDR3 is TGTGCCAGCAGCGTACGAGATTATTACGAGCAGTACTTC. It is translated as CASSVRDYYEQYF.

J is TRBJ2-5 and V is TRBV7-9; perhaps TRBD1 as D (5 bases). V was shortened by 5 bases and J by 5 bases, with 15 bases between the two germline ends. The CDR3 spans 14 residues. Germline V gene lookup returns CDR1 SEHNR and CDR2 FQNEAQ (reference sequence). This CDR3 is CASSPGPPEETQYF. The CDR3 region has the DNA TGTGCCAGCAGCCCAGGGCCACCAGAGGAGACCCAGTACTTC.

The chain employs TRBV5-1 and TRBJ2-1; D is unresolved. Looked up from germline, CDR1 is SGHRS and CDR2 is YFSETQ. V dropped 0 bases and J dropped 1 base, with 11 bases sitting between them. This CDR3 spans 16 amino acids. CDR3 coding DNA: TGCGCCAGCAGCTTGGGGTTTAGGGTATCCTACAATGAGCAGTTCTTC. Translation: CASSLGFRVSYNEQFF.

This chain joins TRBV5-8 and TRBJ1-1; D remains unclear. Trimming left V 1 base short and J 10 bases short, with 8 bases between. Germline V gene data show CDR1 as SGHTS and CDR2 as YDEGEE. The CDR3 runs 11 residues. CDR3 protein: CASSLKGRAFF. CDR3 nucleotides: TGTGCCAGCAGCTTGAAAGGGAGAGCTTTCTTT.

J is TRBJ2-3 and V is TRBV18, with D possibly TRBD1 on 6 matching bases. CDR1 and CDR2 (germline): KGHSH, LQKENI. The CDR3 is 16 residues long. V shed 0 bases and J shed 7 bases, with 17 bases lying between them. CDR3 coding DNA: TGTGCCAGCTCACCACCCCAAGGACAGATCGGCAATACGCAGTATTTT. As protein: CASSPPQGQIGNTQYF. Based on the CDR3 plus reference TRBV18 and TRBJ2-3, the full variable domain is NAGVMQNPRHLVRRRGQEARLRCSPMKGHSHVYWYRQLPEEGLKFMVYLQKENIIDESGMPKERFSAEFPKEGPSILRIQQVVRGDSAAYFCASSPPQGQIGNTQYFGPGTRLTVL.

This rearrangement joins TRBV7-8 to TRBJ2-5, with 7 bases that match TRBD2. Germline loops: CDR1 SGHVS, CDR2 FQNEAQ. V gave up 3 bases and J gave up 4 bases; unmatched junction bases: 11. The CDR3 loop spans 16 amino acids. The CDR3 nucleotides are TGTGCCAGCAGCTTTGCGTGGGAGGGCCGTCGAGAGACCCAGTACTTC. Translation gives CASSFAWEGRRETQYF.

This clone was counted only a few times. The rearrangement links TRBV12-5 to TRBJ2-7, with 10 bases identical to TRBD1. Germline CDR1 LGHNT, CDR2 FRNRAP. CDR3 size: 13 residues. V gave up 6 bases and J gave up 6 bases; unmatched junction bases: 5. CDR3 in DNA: TGTGCTAGTGGACGTGGGGACAGGGGCGAGCAGTACTTC. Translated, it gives CASGRGDRGEQYF.

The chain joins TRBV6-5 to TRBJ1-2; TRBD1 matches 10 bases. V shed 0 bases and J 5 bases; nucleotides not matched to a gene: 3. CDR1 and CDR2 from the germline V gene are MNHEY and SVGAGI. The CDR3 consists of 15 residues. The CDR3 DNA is TGTGCCAGCAGTTACTCGAGGGGACAGGGGTATGGCTACACCTTC. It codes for CASSYSRGQGYGYTF.

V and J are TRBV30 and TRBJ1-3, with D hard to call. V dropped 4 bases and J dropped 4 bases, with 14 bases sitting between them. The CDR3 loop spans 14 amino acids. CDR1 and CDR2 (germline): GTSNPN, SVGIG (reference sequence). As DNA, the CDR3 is TGTGCCTGGACCACCGGATTACCGGGAAACACCATATATTTT. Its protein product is CAWTTGLPGNTIYF.

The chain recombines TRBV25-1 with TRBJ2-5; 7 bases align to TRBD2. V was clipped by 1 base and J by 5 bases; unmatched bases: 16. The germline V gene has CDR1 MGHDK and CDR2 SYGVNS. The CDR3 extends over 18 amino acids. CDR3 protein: CASSESSILGGGRETQYF. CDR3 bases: TGTGCCAGCAGTGAATCGAGCATATTGGGGGGAGGGAGGGAGACCCAGTACTTC.

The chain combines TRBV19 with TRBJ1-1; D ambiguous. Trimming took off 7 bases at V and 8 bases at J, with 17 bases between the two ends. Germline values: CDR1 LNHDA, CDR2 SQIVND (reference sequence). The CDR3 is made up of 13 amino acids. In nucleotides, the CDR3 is TGTGCCAGTACCCTAATCGAAGGGCGGGAAGCTTTCTTT. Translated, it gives CASTLIEGREAFF. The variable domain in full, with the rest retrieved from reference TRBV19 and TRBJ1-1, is DGGITQSPKYLFRKEGQNVTLSCEQNLNHDAMYWYRQDPGQGLRLIYYSQIVNDFQKGDIAEGYSVSREKKESFPLTVTSAQKNPTAFYLCASTLIEGREAFFGQGTRLTVV.

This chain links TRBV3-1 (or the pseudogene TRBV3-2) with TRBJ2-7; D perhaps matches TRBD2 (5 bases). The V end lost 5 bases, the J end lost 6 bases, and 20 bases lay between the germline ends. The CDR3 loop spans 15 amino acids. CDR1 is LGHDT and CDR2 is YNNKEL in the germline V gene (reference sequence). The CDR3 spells CASSFRATAGPEQYF. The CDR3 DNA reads TGTGCCAGCAGCTTCCGGGCCACCGCGGGCCCCGAGCAGTACTTC.

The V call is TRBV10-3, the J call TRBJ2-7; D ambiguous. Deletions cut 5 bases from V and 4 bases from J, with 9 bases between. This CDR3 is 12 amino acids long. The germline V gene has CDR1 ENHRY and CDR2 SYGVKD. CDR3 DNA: TGTGCCATCAGTTTAAGCAGTTACGAGCAGTACTTC. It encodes CAISLSSYEQYF.

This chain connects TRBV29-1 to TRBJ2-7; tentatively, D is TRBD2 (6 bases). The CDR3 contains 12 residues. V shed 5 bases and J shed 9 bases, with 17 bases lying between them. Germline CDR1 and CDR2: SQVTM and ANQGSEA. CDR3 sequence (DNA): TGCAGCGTTTTAGCGGAGGGCCGGGGGCAGTACTTC. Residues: CSVLAEGRGQYF.